This T cell receptor (beta chain) was recorded in a study of T cell responses to AZD1222 COVID-19 vaccine. Generated by immunoSEQ multiplex PCR, the TCRdb table keeps only in-frame clones and is missing some. This sample has about 120,000 clones, with roughly nine tenths found just once. Germline V gene data show CDR1 as MDHEN and CDR2 as SYDVKM. This CDR3 has 16 amino acids. The ends were cut back, 3 bases at V and 0 bases at J, with 12 bases in the middle. The chain employs TRBV28 and TRBJ2-4, with D perhaps TRBD1 or TRBD2 (5 bases each). This clonotype was obtained from an adult in good health. Specimen: peripheral blood, collected on day 0 of AZD1222 vaccination. In DNA, the CDR3 is TGTGCCAGCAGTTTCGGAAAGGGACCAGCCAAAAACATTCAGTACTTC. Its translation is CASSFGKGPAKNIQYF.